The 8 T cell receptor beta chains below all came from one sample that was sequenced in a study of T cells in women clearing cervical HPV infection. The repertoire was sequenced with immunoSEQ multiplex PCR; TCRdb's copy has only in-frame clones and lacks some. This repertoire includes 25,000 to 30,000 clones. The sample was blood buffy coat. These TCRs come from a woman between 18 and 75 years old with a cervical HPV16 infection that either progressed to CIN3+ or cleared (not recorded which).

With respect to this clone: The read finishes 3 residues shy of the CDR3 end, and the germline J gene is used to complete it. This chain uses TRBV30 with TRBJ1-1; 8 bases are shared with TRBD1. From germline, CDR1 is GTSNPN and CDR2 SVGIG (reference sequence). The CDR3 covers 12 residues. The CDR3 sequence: CAWTPSDRGAFF. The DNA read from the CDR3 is TGTGCCTGGACGCCCTCAGACAGGGGA.

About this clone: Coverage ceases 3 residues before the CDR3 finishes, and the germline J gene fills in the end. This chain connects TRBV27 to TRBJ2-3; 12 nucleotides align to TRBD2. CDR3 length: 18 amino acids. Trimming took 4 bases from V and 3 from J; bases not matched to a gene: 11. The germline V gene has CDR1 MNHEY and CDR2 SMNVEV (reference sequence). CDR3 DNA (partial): TGTGCCAGCAGTTCCATCGCCCCTAGCGGGAGGGCTACAGATACG. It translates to CASSSIAPSGRATDT. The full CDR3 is CASSSIAPSGRATDTQYF.

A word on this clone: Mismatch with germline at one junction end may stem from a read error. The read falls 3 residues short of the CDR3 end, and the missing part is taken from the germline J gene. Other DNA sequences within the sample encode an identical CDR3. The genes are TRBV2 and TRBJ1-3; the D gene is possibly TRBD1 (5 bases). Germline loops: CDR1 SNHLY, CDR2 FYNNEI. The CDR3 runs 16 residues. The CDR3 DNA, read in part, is TGTGCCAGCAGTGGGTTCGGGGGTGTATCTGGAAACACA. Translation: CASSGFGGVSGNT. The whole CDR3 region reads CASSGFGGVSGNTIYF.

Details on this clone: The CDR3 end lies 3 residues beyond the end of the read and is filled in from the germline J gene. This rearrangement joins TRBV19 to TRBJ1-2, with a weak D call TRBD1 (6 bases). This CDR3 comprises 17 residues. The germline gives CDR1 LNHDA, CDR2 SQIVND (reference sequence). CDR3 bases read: TGTGCCAGTAGTATAGGGCGGGGACCAGCGGGGGCCGAGACC. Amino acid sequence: CASSIGRGPAGAET. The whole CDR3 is CASSIGRGPAGAETYTF.

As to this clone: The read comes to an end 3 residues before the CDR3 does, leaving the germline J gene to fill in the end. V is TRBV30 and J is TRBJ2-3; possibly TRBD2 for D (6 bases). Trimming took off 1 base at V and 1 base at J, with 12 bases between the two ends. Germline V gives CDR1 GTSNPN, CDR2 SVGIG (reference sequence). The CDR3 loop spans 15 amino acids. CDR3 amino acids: CAWSGSGGGTDTQYF. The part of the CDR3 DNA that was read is TGTGCCTGGAGTGGTTCCGGAGGGGGCACAGATACG. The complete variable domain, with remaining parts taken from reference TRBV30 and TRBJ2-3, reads SQTIHQWPATLVQPVGSPLSLECTVEGTSNPNLYWYRQAAGRGLQLLFYSVGIGQISSEVPQNLSASRPQDRQFILSSKKLLLSDSGFYLCAWSGSGGGTDTQYFGPGTRLTVL.

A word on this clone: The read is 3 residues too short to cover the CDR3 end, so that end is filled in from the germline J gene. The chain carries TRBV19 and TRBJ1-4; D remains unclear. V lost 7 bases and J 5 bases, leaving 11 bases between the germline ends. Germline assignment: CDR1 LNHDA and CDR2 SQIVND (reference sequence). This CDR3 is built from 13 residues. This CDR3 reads CASTPNLNEKLFF. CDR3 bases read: TGTGCCAGTACCCCCAACCTAAATGAAAAA.

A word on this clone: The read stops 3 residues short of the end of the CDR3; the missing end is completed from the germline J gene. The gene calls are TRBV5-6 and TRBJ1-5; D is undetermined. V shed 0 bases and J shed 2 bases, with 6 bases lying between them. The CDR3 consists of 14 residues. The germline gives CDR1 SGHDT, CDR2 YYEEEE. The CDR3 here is CASSLERGNQPQHF. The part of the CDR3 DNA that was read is TGTGCCAGCAGCTTGGAGAGGGGCAATCAGCCC.

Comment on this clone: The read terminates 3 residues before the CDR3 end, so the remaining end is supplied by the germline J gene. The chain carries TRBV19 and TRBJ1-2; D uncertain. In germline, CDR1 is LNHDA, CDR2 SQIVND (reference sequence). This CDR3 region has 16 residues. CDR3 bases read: TGTGCCAGTAGTATAGATCGTGGTGCGAGCTCCTACGAC. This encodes CASSIDRGASSYD. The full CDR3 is CASSIDRGASSYDYTF.